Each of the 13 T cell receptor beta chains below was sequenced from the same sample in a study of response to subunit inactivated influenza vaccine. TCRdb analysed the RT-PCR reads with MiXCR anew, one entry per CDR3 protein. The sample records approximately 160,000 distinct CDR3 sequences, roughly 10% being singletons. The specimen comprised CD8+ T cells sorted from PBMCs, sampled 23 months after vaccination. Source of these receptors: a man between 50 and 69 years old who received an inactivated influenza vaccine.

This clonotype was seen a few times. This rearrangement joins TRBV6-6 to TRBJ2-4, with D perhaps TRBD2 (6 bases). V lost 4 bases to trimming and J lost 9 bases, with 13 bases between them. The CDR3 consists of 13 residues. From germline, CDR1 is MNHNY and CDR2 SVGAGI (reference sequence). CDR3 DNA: TGTGCCAGCAGTTGGGACTCCTGGGTCATTCAGTACTTC. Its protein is CASSWDSWVIQYF.

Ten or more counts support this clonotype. In nucleotides, the CDR3 is TGCGCCAGCAGCCATCAAGGGGGGACTTGGTACACAGATACGCAGTATTTT. It codes for CASSHQGGTWYTDTQYF. This chain links TRBV4-3 with TRBJ2-3; D may be TRBD1 or TRBD2 (6 bases each). Trimming pared 3 bases from V and 2 bases from J, leaving 18 bases between. The CDR3 extends over 17 amino acids. Germline-derived CDR1 and CDR2 are LGHNA and YSLEER.

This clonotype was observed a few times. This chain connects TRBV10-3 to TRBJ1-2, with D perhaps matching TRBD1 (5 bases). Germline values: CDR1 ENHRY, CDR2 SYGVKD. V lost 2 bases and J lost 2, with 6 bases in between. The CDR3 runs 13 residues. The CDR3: CAISEGTNYGYTF. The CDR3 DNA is TGTGCCATCAGTGAGGGGACGAACTATGGCTACACCTTC.

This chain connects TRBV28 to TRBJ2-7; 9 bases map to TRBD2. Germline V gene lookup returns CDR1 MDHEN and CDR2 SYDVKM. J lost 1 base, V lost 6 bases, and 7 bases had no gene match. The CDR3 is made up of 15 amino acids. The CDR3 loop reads CASRVWSGGSYEQYF. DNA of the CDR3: TGTGCCAGCAGAGTATGGAGCGGGGGGTCCTACGAGCAGTACTTC.

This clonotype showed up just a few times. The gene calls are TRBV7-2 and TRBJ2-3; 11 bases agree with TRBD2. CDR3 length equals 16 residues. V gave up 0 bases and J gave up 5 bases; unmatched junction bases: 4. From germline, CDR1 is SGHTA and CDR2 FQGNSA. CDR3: CASSLASGGAKDTQYF. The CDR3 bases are TGTGCCAGCAGCTTAGCTAGCGGGGGGGCCAAAGATACGCAGTATTTT.

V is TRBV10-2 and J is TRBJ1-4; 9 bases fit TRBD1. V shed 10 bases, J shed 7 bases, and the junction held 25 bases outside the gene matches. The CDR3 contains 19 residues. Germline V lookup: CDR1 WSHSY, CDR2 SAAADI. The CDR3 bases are TGCGCCACCTCGGCTCCTGTAACATTGTGGGGACAGGGTTTTGAAAAACTGTTTTTT. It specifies CATSAPVTLWGQGFEKLFF.

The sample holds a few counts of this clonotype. CDR3 amino acids: CASSQIQGAKDTQYF. In nucleotides, the CDR3 is TGCGCCAGCAGCCAAATACAGGGGGCCAAAGATACGCAGTATTTT. This chain links TRBV4-3 with TRBJ2-3, with TRBD1 matching 9 bases. Germline-derived CDR1 and CDR2 are LGHNA and YSLEER. The CDR3 is 15 residues long. Losses at the gene ends were 2 bases for V and 5 bases for J; bases not matched to a gene: 5.

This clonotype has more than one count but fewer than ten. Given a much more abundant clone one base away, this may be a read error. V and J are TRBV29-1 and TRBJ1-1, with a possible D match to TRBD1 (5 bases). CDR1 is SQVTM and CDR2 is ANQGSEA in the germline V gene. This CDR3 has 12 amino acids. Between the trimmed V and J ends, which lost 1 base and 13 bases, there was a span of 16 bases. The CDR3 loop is CSVEVGMGVVFF. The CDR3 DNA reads TGCAGCGTTGAAGTGGGGATGGGGGTGGTTTTCTTT. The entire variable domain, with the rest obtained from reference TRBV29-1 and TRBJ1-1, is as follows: SAVISQKPSRDICQRGTSLTIQCQVDSQVTMMFWYRQQPGQSLTLIATANQGSEATYESGFVIDKFPISRPNLTFSTLTVSNMSPEDSSIYLCSVEVGMGVVFFGQGTRLTVV.

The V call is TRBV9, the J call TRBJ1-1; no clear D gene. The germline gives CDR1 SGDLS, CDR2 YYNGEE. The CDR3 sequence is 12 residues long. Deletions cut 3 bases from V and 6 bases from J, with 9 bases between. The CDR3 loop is CASSGDTSEAFF. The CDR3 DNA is TGTGCCAGCAGCGGCGACACCTCTGAAGCTTTCTTT.

The CDR3 protein is CASSLGSGTGVYEQYF. The CDR3 DNA reads as TGTGCCAGCAGCTTAGGGTCCGGGACAGGTGTCTACGAGCAGTACTTC. This rearrangement joins TRBV7-9 to TRBJ2-7; the match to TRBD1 covers 8 bases. The CDR3 is made up of 16 amino acids. CDR1 is SEHNR, CDR2 FQNEAQ, per germline (reference sequence). The V gene end was trimmed by 1 base and the J gene end by 3 bases; junction bases not matched to a gene: 8. The full variable domain, its missing parts supplied by reference TRBV7-9 and TRBJ2-7, is DTGVSQNPRHKITKRGQNVTFRCDPISEHNRLYWYRQTLGQGPEFLTYFQNEAQLEKSRLLSDRFSAERPKGSFSTLEIQRTEQGDSAMYLCASSLGSGTGVYEQYFGPGTRLTVT.

The DNA of the CDR3 is TGCAGTGCTAGACGCAGGGGGCCCGAGGAGACCCAGTACTTC. Its translation is CSARRRGPEETQYF. The V gene is TRBV20-1, the J gene TRBJ2-5, with 8 bases matching TRBD1. V trimming: 2 bases; J trimming: 5 bases; junction bases outside the gene matches: 7. Germline CDR1 is DFQATT and CDR2 is SNEGSKA (reference sequence). CDR3 length equals 14 residues.

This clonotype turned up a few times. CDR3 amino acids: CASSPHPSGAAAGTQYF. DNA of the CDR3: TGTGCCAGCTCACCTCATCCTAGCGGGGCCGCCGCCGGGACGCAGTATTTT. The V call is TRBV18, the J call TRBJ2-3; 9 bases agree with TRBD2. The germline V gene encodes CDR1 KGHSH and CDR2 LQKENI. The V and J ends lost 3 bases and 9 bases, in that order; junction bases with no gene match: 16. This CDR3 comprises 17 residues.

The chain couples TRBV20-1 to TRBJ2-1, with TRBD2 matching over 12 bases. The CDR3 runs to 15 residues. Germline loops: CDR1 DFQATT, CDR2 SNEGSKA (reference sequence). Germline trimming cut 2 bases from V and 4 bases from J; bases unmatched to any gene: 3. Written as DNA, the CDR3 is TGCAGTGCTAGACCGACTAGCGGGAGTTACAATGAGCAGTTCTTC. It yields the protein CSARPTSGSYNEQFF.